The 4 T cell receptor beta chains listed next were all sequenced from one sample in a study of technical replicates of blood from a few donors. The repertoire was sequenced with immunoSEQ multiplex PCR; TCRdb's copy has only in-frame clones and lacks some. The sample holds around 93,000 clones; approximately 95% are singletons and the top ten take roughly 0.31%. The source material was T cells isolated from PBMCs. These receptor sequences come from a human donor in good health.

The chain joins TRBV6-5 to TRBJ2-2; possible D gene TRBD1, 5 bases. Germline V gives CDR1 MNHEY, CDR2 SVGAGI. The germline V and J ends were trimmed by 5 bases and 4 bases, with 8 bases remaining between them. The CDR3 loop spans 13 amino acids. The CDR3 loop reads CASSITGTGELFF. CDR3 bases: TGTGCCAGCAGTATTACAGGCACCGGGGAGCTGTTTTTT.

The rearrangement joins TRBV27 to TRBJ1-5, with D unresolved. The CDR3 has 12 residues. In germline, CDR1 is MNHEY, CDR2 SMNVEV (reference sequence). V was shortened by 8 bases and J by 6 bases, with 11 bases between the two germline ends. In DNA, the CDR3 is TGTGCCAGCTCGACGGGTTTTCAGCCCCAGCATTTT. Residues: CASSTGFQPQHF.

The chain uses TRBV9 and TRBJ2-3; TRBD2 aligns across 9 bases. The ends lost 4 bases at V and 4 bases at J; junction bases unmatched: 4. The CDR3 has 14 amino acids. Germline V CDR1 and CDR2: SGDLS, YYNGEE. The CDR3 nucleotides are TGTGCCAGCAGCATGCGGACTAGCGCAGATACGCAGTATTTT. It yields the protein CASSMRTSADTQYF.

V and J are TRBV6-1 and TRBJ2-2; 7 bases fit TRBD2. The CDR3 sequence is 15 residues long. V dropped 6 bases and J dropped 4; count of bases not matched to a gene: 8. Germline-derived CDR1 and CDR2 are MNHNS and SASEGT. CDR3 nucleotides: TGTGCCAGCAGGGGGGGGATGGCCCCCACCGGGGAGCTGTTTTTT. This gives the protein CASRGGMAPTGELFF.